In its sample, the clone carrying this TCR beta chain was seen a few times. The antigen remains unidentified. The data belong to a study of radiotherapy plus CTLA-4 blockade in lung cancer. In chemo-refractory metastatic non-small-cell lung cancer, patients got ipilimumab CTLA-4 blockade together with focal radiation. The assay was immunoSEQ multiplex PCR, and TCRdb's table has in-frame clones only and misses some. The sample includes approximately 28,000 clones, 70% to 80% of them seen just once. Trimming took off 2 bases at V and 2 bases at J, with 11 bases between the two ends. From germline, CDR1 is PRHDT and CDR2 FYEKMQ (reference sequence). The CDR3 length is 15 residues. Whole-study findings and limits: Interferon-beta and early blood T cell clone dynamics reportedly predicted response best. Subsequent to radiotherapy plus ipilimumab, tumor-derived TCR clones underwent expansion in blood.

The source material was peripheral blood, sampled from a patient treated with radiotherapy plus ipilimumab. This clonotype was sampled from a human donor with non-small cell lung cancer that progressed on radiotherapy plus ipilimumab. The chain employs TRBV13 and TRBJ2-3; D gene unclear. The CDR3 nucleotides are TGTGCCAGCAGCTTAAACGGTTTTTACACAGATACGCAGTATTTT. This sequence encodes CASSLNGFYTDTQYF.